Below, 14 T cell receptor beta chains from the same sample are listed, as sequenced in a study of blood T cell repertoires in COVID-19. TCRdb's table, derived via immunoSEQ multiplex PCR, lists solely in-frame clones and lacks some. The profile shows around 19,000 clones, roughly 90% of them singletons. The sequenced sample consisted of peripheral blood. The receptors derive from a human donor in a cohort sampled during active COVID-19.

J is TRBJ2-3 and V is TRBV9, with 14 bases fitting TRBD2. Germline values: CDR1 SGDLS, CDR2 YYNGEE. J gave up 4 bases and V 0 bases, and 7 bases lay outside the gene matches. The CDR3 spans 18 residues. For the CDR3, the DNA is TGTGCCAGCAGCGTAGCTTCGACTAGCGGGGGGGGAGCAGATACGCAGTATTTT. Translated, it gives CASSVASTSGGGADTQYF.

This clone has just one count. The chain is built from TRBV6-1 and TRBJ1-1; TRBD1 might be the D (6 bases). The CDR3 runs 14 residues. Deletions cut 3 bases from V and 8 bases from J, with 16 bases between. Germline loops: CDR1 MNHNS, CDR2 SASEGT. CDR3 in amino acids: CASSDPISGTEAFF. CDR3 nucleotide sequence: TGTGCCAGCAGTGATCCAATCTCGGGGACAGAAGCTTTCTTT.

The chain links TRBV9 to TRBJ2-1, with TRBD2 as a possible D gene (5 bases). The CDR3 is made up of 15 amino acids. The V and J ends lost 0 bases and 2 bases respectively, with 9 bases between them. Germline-derived CDR1 and CDR2 are SGDLS and YYNGEE. CDR3 loop: CASSVGTQTYNEQFF. The CDR3 region has the DNA TGTGCCAGCAGCGTAGGGACTCAAACCTACAATGAGCAGTTCTTC. Combining the CDR3 with reference TRBV9 and TRBJ2-1 gives the whole variable domain DSGVTQTPKHLITATGQRVTLRCSPRSGDLSVYWYQQSLDQGLQFLIQYYNGEERAKGNILERFSAQQFPDLHSELNLSSLELGDSALYFCASSVGTQTYNEQFFGPGTRLTVL.

Only one count was recorded for this clone. J is TRBJ2-4 and V is TRBV20-1; D perhaps matches TRBD2 (5 bases). The CDR3 length is 11 residues. Germline V gene lookup returns CDR1 DFQATT and CDR2 SNEGSKA (reference sequence). V was trimmed by 6 bases and J by 10 bases, leaving 13 bases between them. CDR3 in DNA: TGCAGTGCAAGGAGGCTAAGGATTCAGTACTTC. It yields the protein CSARRLRIQYF.

The chain combines TRBV7-3 with TRBJ2-7; 11 nucleotides match TRBD2. The CDR3 loop spans 16 amino acids. J gave up 6 bases and V 0 bases, and 7 bases lay outside the gene matches. Looked up from germline, CDR1 is SGHTA and CDR2 is FQGTGA. CDR3 in DNA: TGTGCCAGCAGCTTAACGATGGCTAGCGGGAGGACCGAGCAGTACTTC. This gives the protein CASSLTMASGRTEQYF.

The gene calls are TRBV5-1 and TRBJ1-1; no firm D call. CDR1 is SGHRS and CDR2 is YFSETQ in the germline V gene. The CDR3 is 12 residues long. Trimming took off 3 bases at V and 5 bases at J, with 8 bases between the two ends. This CDR3 reads CASSSEGTEAFF. In DNA, the CDR3 is TGCGCCAGCAGCTCTGAGGGAACTGAAGCTTTCTTT.

The V call is TRBV10-3, the J call TRBJ2-3; D ambiguous. The V end was cut by 8 bases, the J end by 1 base, with 10 bases between. CDR1 ENHRY and CDR2 SYGVKD come from the germline V gene. The CDR3 runs 13 residues. The CDR3 here is CAIDKTGTDTQYF. DNA of the CDR3: TGTGCCATCGACAAGACGGGCACAGATACGCAGTATTTT.

CDR3 DNA sequence: TGCGCCAGCAGCCAAGAAGGAGCGGGAGGACGGGAGACCCAGTACTTC. Its translation is CASSQEGAGGRETQYF. This chain uses TRBV4-1 with TRBJ2-5; 9 positions agree with TRBD2. The CDR3 runs 16 residues. V shed 0 bases and J 5 bases; nucleotides not matched to a gene: 7. Germline CDR1 is MGHRA and CDR2 is YSYEKL.

The CDR3 is CSASPQGLDSPLHF. The CDR3 DNA sequence: TGCAGTGCTAGTCCTCAGGGGCTGGATTCACCCCTCCACTTT. V gene TRBV20-1 combines with J gene TRBJ1-6; TRBD1 might be the D (6 bases). Per the germline V gene, CDR1 is DFQATT and CDR2 is SNEGSKA (reference sequence). The CDR3 contains 14 residues. V was shortened by 3 bases and J by 8 bases, with 14 bases between the two germline ends.

This sequence joins TRBV13 and TRBJ2-7; TRBD1 matches at 7 bases. This CDR3 contains 14 residues. The ends lost 4 bases at V and 4 bases at J; junction bases unmatched: 7. Germline V gene lookup returns CDR1 PRHDT and CDR2 FYEKMQ (reference sequence). For the CDR3, the DNA is TGTGCCAGCAGCTCCTCGGGACAGCAATACGAGCAGTACTTC. Protein product: CASSSSGQQYEQYF.

This rearrangement joins TRBV30 to TRBJ1-2, with D hard to call. Trimming removed 1 base at V and 7 bases at J, with 10 bases between. Germline V gene lookup returns CDR1 GTSNPN and CDR2 SVGIG (reference sequence). The CDR3 sequence is 12 residues long. The CDR3 here is CAWSARGSGYTF. CDR3 in DNA: TGTGCCTGGAGTGCAAGAGGGTCTGGCTACACCTTC.

The chain joins TRBV3-1 (or the pseudogene TRBV3-2) to TRBJ1-4, with D perhaps TRBD1 (6 bases). Germline V gene lookup returns CDR1 LGHDT and CDR2 YNNKEL (reference sequence). This CDR3 comprises 13 residues. V lost 2 bases and J 8 bases, leaving 9 bases between the germline ends. In DNA form, the CDR3 reads TGTGCCAGCAGCCAATGGGACAAAGAAAAACTGTTTTTT. As protein: CASSQWDKEKLFF.

V usage is TRBV6-5 and J usage is TRBJ1-2; 7 nucleotides match TRBD1. CDR1 is MNHEY, CDR2 SVGAGI, per germline. The junction had 12 bases not matched to a gene; V was cut back by 6 bases and J by 8 bases. This CDR3 region has 14 residues. The CDR3 here is CASRHDRVRGGYTF. Here the CDR3 DNA reads TGTGCCAGCAGACACGACAGGGTCCGGGGAGGCTACACCTTC.

The chain has TRBV9 and TRBJ2-1, with D possibly matching TRBD2 (7 bases). The CDR3 covers 18 residues. The germline V and J ends were trimmed by 4 bases and 0 bases, with 20 bases remaining between them. Germline CDR1 and CDR2: SGDLS and YYNGEE. This CDR3 reads CASSPPRRGGFSYNEQFF. The CDR3 DNA is TGTGCCAGCAGCCCCCCCAGGAGGGGGGGCTTCTCCTACAATGAGCAGTTCTTC.